This T cell receptor (beta chain) comes out of a study of blood T cell repertoires in COVID-19. In the study overall: Specimens from acute and convalescent COVID-19 originated in the United States, Italy and Spain.

In this sample, this clone turned up a few times. Germline V gene data show CDR1 as MGHRA and CDR2 as YSYEKL. V was clipped by 4 bases and J by 8 bases, with 20 bases between them. The CDR3 has 15 residues. As processed by the authors: Amplification of reference gene primers was used by the study to estimate nucleated cell counts. Only in-frame clones appear in the TCRdb table, and some are missing; sequencing was by immunoSEQ multiplex PCR. That table is the source of V, J and clone size, and D and trimming were worked out from the DNA. The sample carries more than 200,000 clones, about 85% recorded once.

Sample: peripheral blood. This clonotype originated in a man in his forties with acute or convalescent COVID-19. The rearrangement uses TRBV4-1 and TRBJ1-2; D possibly corresponds to TRBD1 (6 bases). The CDR3 DNA reads as TGCGCCAGCAGCCCTCTTCCTCAGGGGAAAACGGGCTACACCTTC. The encoded protein is CASSPLPQGKTGYTF.